Listed below are T cell receptor beta chains from one sample, sequenced in a study of cytomegalovirus exposure and HLA in healthy donors. The repertoire was sequenced with immunoSEQ multiplex PCR; TCRdb's copy has only in-frame clones and lacks some. The sample has about 210,000 clones; 82% are singletons. Sample: PBMCs. The origin of the receptors is a man between 35 and 55 years old in good health and CMV-seropositive. Both conserved end residues are part of each CDR3. A D gene is named only where the DNA matches it firmly. The size of a clone is reported for some rows only, either as once, few or many, or as a class for expanded clones.

>TRBJ1-1|TRBD1|TRBV11-2|NA
TGTGCCAGCAGCCTAACGGACAGGGGGAGGACTGAAGCTTTCTTT
CASSLTDRGRTEAFF
>TRBJ1-4|NA|TRBV5-6|NA
TGTGCCAGCAGCTTGAGGGGCGGTGAAAAACTGTTTTTT
CASSLRGGEKLFF
>TRBJ2-2|TRBD2|TRBV19|NA
TGTGCCAGTATCCCGACTAGCGGGCTGAACACCGGGGAGCTGTTTTTT
CASIPTSGLNTGELFF
>TRBJ2-3|NA|TRBV19|NA
TGTGCCAGTAGCAGACAGACACCTACGCAGTATTTT
CASSRQTPTQYF
>TRBJ1-2|TRBD1|TRBV6-1|NA
TGTGCCAGCAGTGAACGGGACAGGGAGGGCCTCTATGGCTACACCTTC
CASSERDREGLYGYTF
>TRBJ2-3|TRBD2|TRBV4-1|NA
TGCGCCAGCAGCCAGAGGGAGGGCCCGACAGATACGCAGTATTTT
CASSQREGPTDTQYF
>TRBJ1-1|TRBD1|TRBV6-1|NA
TGTGCCAGCAGTGAGGAGACAGGGGACGCCGAAGCTTTCTTT
CASSEETGDAEAFF
>TRBJ1-2|NA|TRBV5-1|once
TGCGCCAGCAGCTTTGACACCGCTGGCTACACCTTC
CASSFDTAGYTF
>TRBJ2-5|TRBD2|TRBV10-1|NA
TGCGCCAGCTCCCAGTCGGGAGGGCCATGGGGGACCCAGTACTTC
CASSQSGGPWGTQYF
>TRBJ2-3|TRBD2|TRBV13|NA
TGTGCCAGCAGCTTCCGACTAGCGAGCCCCACAGATACGCAGTATTTT
CASSFRLASPTDTQYF
>TRBJ2-5|TRBD2|TRBV5-6|NA
TGTGCCAGCAGCCCCTCTAGCGGGGTCCAAGAGACCCAGTACTTC
CASSPSSGVQETQYF
>TRBJ2-7|TRBD2|TRBV27|NA
TGTGCCAGCAGTTTATCACGACTAGCAATAACCTACGAGCAGTACTTC
CASSLSRLAITYEQYF
>TRBJ2-1|NA|TRBV7-7|NA
TGTGCTAGCAGCTTAGATAACAGGGCTAACAATGAGCAGTTCTTC
CASSLDNRANNEQFF
>TRBJ2-7|TRBD2|TRBV7-2|NA
TGTGCCAGCAGCTCCCGACTAGCGGCCTCCTACGAGCAGTACTTC
CASSSRLAASYEQYF
>TRBJ1-1|TRBD1|TRBV27|NA
TGTGCCAGCAGAACGGGACAGGGGAACACTGAAGCTTTCTTT
CASRTGQGNTEAFF
>TRBJ1-2|TRBD1|TRBV7-3|NA
TGTGCCAGCAGCCTCTCAGGGGGTGGCTACACCTTC
CASSLSGGGYTF
>TRBJ1-4|TRBD1|TRBV4-2|NA
TGTGCCAGCAGCCAGGAGCAGGGGGCTAAGGAAAAACTGTTTTTT
CASSQEQGAKEKLFF
>TRBJ2-7|TRBD2|TRBV6-1|few
TGTGCCAGCATGCAGACTAGCGGGAGAGGAATACTTTACTTC
CASMQTSGRGILYF
>TRBJ2-7|TRBD2|TRBV28|NA
TGTGCCAGCAGTCCCATGACTAGCGGACCTTTCTACGAGCAGTACTTC
CASSPMTSGPFYEQYF
>TRBJ1-4|NA|TRBV6-1|NA
TGTGCCAGCAGGGTGCAGACAACTAATGAAAAACTGTTTTTT
CASRVQTTNEKLFF
>TRBJ1-5|NA|TRBV18|few
TGTGCCAGCTCTCTATCGGAATGGAGGAATCAGCCCCAGCATTTT
CASSLSEWRNQPQHF
>TRBJ1-1|TRBD1|TRBV7-9|NA
TGTGCCAGCAGCCCCCTTTCAGGGGGGAACACTGAAGCTTTCTTT
CASSPLSGGNTEAFF
>TRBJ1-4|NA|TRBV6-5|NA
TGTGCCAGCAGTTACTCGAACAGGGTAAATGAAAAACTGTTTTTT
CASSYSNRVNEKLFF
>TRBJ2-2|NA|TRBV7-3|NA
TGTGCCAGCACCCAATCCGGAGGGATCGGGGAGCTGTTTTTT
CASTQSGGIGELFF
>TRBJ2-6|TRBD1|TRBV30|NA
TGTGCCTGGAGTCTGGGACAGGGTATCTCTGGGGCCAACGTCCTGACTTTC
CAWSLGQGISGANVLTF
>TRBJ2-1|TRBD2|TRBV7-9|once
TGTGCCAGCAGACCTAGCGGGAGTCTCTACAATGAGCAGTTCTTC
CASRPSGSLYNEQFF
>TRBJ1-1|NA|TRBV7-8|NA
TGTGCCAGCAGCTTAGACCAGGGGACTGAAGCTTTCTTT
CASSLDQGTEAFF